This T cell receptor beta chain was captured by sequencing in a study of cytotoxic CD8 clonotypes in ibrutinib-treated CLL. As for the study in general: Partial responses numbered around 24 and complete responses 2; after a median about 6 years, approximately 14 stayed remitted and approximately 12 progressed.

V lost 0 bases and J lost 4; bases outside the gene matches: 8. The CDR3 is 17 residues long. The germline gives CDR1 LGHNA, CDR2 YNFKEQ. The assay was immunoSEQ multiplex PCR, and TCRdb's table has in-frame clones only and misses some. The profile covers roughly 50,000 clones, with 50% to 65% appearing a single time and 25% to 30% taken by the ten largest. As concerns this clone: Its antigen remains unidentified.

Genomic DNA (roughly 1.8 micrograms) was obtained from cryopreserved PBMCs for construction of TCR beta libraries. General observations from the study: Baseline clonality exceeded age-matched healthy donors and tracked circulating CD8+ T-cell counts.

The origin of this receptor is a human donor with chronic lymphocytic leukemia. Specimen: PBMCs, collected after 24 months of ibrutinib treatment. The chain links TRBV4-2 to TRBJ2-1; 8 nucleotides match TRBD2. This CDR3 is CASSQDLGGGIYNEQFF. The CDR3 DNA is TGTGCCAGCAGCCAAGATCTGGGCGGGGGGATATACAATGAGCAGTTCTTC.